Reported below is one TCR beta chain. Its antigen is undetermined. This CDR3 comprises 15 residues. Germline V CDR1 and CDR2: LNHDA, SQIVND (reference sequence). The J segment lost 7 bases and the V segment lost 5 bases, leaving 9 bases of the junction unmatched. This sample was included in a study of CD8+ T cells in alopecia areata. Study-wide context: A 6-month period off drug followed tofacitinib, which lasted 6 to 18 months.

Study conclusions and caveats: Clonality was higher in lesional than normal scalp, especially in alopecia totalis/universalis. Possibly because of HLA-related factors, TCR sharing was less clear across patients than in mice.

The sequencing template was cDNA reverse transcribed from extracted RNA. Assay: immunoSEQ multiplex PCR; the TCRdb copy retains only in-frame clones and omits some. The sample includes fewer than 200,000 clones, about 63% seen only once; the top ten take roughly 15%. The chain links TRBV19 to TRBJ2-1, with 9 nucleotides matching TRBD2. This clonotype was obtained from a human donor with alopecia areata. Sequenced material: CD4+ T cells sorted from blood, taken at week 0. CDR3 DNA: TGTGCCAGTAGTGCCAGCGGGGGGCTCTTTAATGAGCAGTTCTTC. Protein: CASSASGGLFNEQFF.